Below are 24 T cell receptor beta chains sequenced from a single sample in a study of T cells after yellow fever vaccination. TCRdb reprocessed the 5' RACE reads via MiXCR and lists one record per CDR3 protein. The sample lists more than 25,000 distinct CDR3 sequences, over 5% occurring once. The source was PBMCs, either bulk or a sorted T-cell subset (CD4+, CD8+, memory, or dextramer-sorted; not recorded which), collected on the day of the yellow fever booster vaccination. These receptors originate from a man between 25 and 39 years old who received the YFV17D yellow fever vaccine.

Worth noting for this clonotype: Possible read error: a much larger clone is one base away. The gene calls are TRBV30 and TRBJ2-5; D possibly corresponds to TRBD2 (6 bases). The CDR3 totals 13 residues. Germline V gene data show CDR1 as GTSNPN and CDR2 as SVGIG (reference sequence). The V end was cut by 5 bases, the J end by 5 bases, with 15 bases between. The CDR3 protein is CAWRGAGMETQYF. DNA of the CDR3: TGTGCCTGGCGAGGGGCGGGAATGGAGACCCAGTACTTC.

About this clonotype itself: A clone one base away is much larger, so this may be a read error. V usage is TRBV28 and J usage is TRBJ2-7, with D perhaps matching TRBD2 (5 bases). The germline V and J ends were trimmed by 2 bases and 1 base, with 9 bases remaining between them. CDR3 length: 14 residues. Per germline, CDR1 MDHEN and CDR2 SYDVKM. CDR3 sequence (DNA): TGTGCCAGCAGTTTAGCTAGCAGATCCTACGAGCAGTACTTC. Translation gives CASSLASRSYEQYF.

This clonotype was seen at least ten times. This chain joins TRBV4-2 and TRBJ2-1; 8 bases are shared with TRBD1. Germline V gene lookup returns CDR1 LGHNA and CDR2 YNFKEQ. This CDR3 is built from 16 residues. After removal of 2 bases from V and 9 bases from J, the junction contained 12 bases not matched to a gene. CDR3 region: CASSQWLGQGKVEQFF. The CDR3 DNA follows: TGTGCCAGCAGCCAATGGTTAGGACAGGGTAAGGTTGAGCAGTTCTTC.

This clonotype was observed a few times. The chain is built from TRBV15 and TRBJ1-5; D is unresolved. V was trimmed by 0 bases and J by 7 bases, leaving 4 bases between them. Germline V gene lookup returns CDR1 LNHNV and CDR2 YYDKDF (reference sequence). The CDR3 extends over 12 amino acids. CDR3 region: CATSRDTQPQHF. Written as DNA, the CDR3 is TGTGCCACCAGCAGAGATACGCAGCCCCAGCATTTT.

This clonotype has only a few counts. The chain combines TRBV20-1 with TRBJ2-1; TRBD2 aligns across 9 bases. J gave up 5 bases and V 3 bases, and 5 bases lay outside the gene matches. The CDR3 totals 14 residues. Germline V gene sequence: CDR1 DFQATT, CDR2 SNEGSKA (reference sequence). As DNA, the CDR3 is TGCAGTGCTAGGCCTAGCGGGAATAACAATGAGCAGTTCTTC. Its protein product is CSARPSGNNNEQFF.

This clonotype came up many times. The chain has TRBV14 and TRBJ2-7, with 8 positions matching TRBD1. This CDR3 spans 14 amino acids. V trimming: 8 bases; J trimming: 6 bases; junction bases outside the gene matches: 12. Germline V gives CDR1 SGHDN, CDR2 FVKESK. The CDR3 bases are TGTGCCAGCCGCCCAGGGGGCGGGAAGAGCGAGCAGTACTTC. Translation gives CASRPGGGKSEQYF.

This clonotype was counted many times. In nucleotides, the CDR3 is TGTGCCAGCAGTTTGAATGAGCAGTTCTTC. Encoded protein: CASSLNEQFF. The chain recombines TRBV28 with TRBJ2-1, with unresolved D. Looked up from germline, CDR1 is MDHEN and CDR2 is SYDVKM. The CDR3 loop spans 10 amino acids. V was shortened by 3 bases and J by 7 bases, with 1 base between the two germline ends.

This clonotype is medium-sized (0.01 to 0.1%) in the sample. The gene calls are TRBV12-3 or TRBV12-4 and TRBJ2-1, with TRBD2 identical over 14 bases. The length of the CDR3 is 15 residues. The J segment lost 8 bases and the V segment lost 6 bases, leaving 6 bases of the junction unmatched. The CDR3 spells CASRPPGLAGDEQFF. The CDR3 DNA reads TGTGCCAGCAGGCCCCCGGGACTAGCGGGAGATGAGCAGTTCTTC.

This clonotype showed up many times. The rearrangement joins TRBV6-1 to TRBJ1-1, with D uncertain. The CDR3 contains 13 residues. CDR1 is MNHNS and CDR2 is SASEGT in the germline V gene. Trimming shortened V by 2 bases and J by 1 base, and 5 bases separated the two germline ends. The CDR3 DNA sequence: TGTGCCAGCAGTGAACAAGAGAACACTGAAGCTTTCTTT. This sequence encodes CASSEQENTEAFF.

The CDR3 DNA reads TGCAGTGCTAGGGACACCCGACGCTCTGGGGCCAACGTCCTGACTTTC. Encoded protein: CSARDTRRSGANVLTF. V usage is TRBV20-1 and J usage is TRBJ2-6; possibly TRBD1 for D (5 bases). The CDR3 contains 16 residues. The germline CDR1 and CDR2 sequences are DFQATT and SNEGSKA (reference sequence). The V end lost 3 bases, the J end lost 0 bases, and 12 bases lay between the germline ends.

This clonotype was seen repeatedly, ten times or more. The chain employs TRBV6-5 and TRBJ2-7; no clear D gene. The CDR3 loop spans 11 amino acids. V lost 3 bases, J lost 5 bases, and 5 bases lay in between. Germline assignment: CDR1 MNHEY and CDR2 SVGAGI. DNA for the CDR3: TGTGCCAGCAGTTATCGACACGAGCAGTACTTC. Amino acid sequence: CASSYRHEQYF.

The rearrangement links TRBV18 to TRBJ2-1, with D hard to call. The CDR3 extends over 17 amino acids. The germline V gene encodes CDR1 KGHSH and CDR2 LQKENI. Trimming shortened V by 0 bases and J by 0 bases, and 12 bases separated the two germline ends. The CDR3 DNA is TGTGCCAGCTCACCACCCTTAGGCCGGGCCTCCTACAATGAGCAGTTCTTC. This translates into CASSPPLGRASYNEQFF.

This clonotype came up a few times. CDR3 DNA: TGTGCCAGCAGGGAGGACCCCTACAATGAGCAGTTCTTC. It is translated as CASREDPYNEQFF. This chain connects TRBV19 to TRBJ2-1, with a weak D call TRBD2 (6 bases). The CDR3 is 13 amino acids. CDR1 is LNHDA and CDR2 is SQIVND in the germline V gene (reference sequence). V was clipped by 9 bases and J by 2 bases, with 11 bases between them.

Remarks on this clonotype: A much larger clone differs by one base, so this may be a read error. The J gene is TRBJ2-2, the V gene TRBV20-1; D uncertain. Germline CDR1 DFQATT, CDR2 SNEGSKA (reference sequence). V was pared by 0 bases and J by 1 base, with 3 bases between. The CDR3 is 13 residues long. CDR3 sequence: CSARDGNTGELFF. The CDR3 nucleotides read TGCAGTGCTAGAGATGGGAACACCGGGGAGCTGTTTTTT.

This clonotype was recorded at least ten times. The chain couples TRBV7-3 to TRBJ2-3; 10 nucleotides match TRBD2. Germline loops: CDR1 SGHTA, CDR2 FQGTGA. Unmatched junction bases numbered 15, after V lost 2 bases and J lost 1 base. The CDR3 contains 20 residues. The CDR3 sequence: CASSLLGVSGRPGGTDTQYF. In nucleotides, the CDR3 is TGTGCCAGCAGCTTACTAGGGGTTAGCGGGAGGCCCGGGGGCACAGATACGCAGTATTTT. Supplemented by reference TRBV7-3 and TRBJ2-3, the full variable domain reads GAGVSQTPSNKVTEKGKYVELRCDPISGHTALYWYRQSLGQGPEFLIYFQGTGAADDSGLPNDRFFAVRPEGSVSTLKIQRTERGDSAVYLCASSLLGVSGRPGGTDTQYFGPGTRLTVL.

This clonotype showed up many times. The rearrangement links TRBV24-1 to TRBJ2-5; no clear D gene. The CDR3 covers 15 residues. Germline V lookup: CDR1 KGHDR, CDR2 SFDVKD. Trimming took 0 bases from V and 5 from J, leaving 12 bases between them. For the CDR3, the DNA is TGTGCCACCAGTGATTTGGACTCATTGGGGGAGACCCAGTACTTC. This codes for CATSDLDSLGETQYF.

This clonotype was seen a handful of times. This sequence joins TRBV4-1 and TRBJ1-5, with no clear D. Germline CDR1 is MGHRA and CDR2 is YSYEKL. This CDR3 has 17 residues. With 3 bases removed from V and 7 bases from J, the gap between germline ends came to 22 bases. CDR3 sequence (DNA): TGCGCCAGCAGCCAGAGCGCGGCAATGATAACGGGCCAGCCCCAGCATTTT. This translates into CASSQSAAMITGQPQHF.

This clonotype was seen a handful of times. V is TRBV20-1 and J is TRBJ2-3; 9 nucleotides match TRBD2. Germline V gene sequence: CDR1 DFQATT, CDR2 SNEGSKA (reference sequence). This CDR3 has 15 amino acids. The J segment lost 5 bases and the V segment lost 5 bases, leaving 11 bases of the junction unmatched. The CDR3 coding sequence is TGCAGTGCTCCCCGGTGGGGAGCGGGAGGAGATACGCAGTATTTT. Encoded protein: CSAPRWGAGGDTQYF.

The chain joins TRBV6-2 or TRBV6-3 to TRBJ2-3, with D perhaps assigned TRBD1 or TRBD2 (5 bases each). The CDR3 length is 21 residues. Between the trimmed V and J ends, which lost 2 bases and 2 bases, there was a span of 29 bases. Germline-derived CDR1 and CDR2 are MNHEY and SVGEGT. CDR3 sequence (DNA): TGTGCCAGCAGTTACCGACGCCGCCTCACAAGCCTAGGGGAGTCCACAGATACGCAGTATTTT. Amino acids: CASSYRRRLTSLGESTDTQYF.

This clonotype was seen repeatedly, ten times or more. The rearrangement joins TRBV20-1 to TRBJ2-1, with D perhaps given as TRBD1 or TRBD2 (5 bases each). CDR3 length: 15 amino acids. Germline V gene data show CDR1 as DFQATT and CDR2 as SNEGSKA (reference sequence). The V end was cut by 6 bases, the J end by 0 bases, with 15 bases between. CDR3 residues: CSARTGTSSYNEQFF. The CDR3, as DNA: TGCAGTGCACGTACCGGGACCAGCTCCTACAATGAGCAGTTCTTC.

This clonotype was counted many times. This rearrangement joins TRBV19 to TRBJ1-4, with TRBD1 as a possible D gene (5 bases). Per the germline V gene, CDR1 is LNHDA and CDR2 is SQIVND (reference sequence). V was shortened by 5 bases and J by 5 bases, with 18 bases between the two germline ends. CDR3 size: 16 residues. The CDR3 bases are TGTGCCAGTAGTGCCCCGGGAGTGGACACGAATGAAAAACTGTTTTTT. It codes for CASSAPGVDTNEKLFF.

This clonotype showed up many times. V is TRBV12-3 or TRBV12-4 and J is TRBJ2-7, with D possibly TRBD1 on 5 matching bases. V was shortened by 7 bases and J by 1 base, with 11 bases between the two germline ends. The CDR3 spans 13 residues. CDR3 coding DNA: TGTGCCAGCACCGCGGACAATTCCTACGAGCAGTACTTC. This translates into CASTADNSYEQYF.

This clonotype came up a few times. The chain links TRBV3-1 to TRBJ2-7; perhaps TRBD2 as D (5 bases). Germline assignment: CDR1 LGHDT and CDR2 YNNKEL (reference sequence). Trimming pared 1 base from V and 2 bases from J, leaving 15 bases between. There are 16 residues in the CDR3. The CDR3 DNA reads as TGTGCCAGCAGCCAAGTGAAGAGCGGAAAAACCTACGAGCAGTACTTC. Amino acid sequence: CASSQVKSGKTYEQYF.

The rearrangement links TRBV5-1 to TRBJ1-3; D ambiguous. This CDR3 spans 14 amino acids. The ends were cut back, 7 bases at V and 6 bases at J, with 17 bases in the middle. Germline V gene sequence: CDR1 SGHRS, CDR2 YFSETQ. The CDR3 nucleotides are TGCGCCAGCCGTGTCTCAGATCGGCCAAACACCATATATTTT. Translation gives CASRVSDRPNTIYF.